This T cell receptor beta chain was observed in a study of T cells in Graves' hyperthyroidism and ophthalmopathy. Study-wide findings and caveats: Among thyroid clonotypes expanded above 0.001, most also appeared in blood. Before onset, ophthalmopathy was predicted by the model a median around 6.2 months earlier.

The CDR3 contains 16 residues. The V and J ends lost 2 bases and 3 bases, in that order; junction bases with no gene match: 4. This clonotype was seen at least ten times. Its antigen is undetermined. There were TCR beta CDR3 regions amplified from RNA transcripts. When the TCR CDR3 underwent first-round RT-PCR, the HTBI primer set was used. MiXCR, applied by TCRdb to the multiplex PCR reads, yields one record per CDR3 protein. The table has around 560,000 distinct CDR3 sequences, over 15% seen once. Sequencing was performed on blood. This sequence was found in a woman in her late teens or twenties with Graves' hyperthyroidism. J is TRBJ1-5 and V is TRBV12-3 or TRBV12-4; 10 nucleotides align to TRBD1. The CDR3 reads CASSLMTGGPNQPQHF. The CDR3 nucleotides read TGTGCCAGCAGTTTAATGACAGGGGGCCCCAATCAGCCCCAGCATTTT.